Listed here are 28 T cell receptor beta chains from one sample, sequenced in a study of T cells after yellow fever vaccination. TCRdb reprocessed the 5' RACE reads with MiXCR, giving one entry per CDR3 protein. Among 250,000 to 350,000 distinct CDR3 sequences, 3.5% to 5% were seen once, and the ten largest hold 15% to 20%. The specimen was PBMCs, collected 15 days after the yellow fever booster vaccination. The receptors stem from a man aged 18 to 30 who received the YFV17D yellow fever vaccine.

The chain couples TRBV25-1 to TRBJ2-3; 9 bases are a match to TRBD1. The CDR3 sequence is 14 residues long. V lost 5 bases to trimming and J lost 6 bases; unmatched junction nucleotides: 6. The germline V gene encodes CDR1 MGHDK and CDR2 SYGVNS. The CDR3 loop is CASSRQGGRDTQYF. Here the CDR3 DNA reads TGTGCCAGCAGTCGACAGGGGGGGCGGGATACGCAGTATTTT.

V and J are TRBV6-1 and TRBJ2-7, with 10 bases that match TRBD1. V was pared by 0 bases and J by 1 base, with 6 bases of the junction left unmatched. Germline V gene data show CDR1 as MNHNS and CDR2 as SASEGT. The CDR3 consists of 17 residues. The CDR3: CASSEAGQGFASYEQYF. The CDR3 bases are TGTGCCAGCAGTGAAGCGGGACAGGGGTTTGCGTCCTACGAGCAGTACTTC.

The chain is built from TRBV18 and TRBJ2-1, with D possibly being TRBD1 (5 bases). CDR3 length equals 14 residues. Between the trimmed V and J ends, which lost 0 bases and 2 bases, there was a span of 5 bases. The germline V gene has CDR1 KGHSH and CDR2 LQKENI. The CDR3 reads CASSPPDTYNEQFF. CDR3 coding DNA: TGTGCCAGCTCACCACCGGACACCTACAATGAGCAGTTCTTC. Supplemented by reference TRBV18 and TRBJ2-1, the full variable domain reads NAGVMQNPRHLVRRRGQEARLRCSPMKGHSHVYWYRQLPEEGLKFMVYLQKENIIDESGMPKERFSAEFPKEGPSILRIQQVVRGDSAAYFCASSPPDTYNEQFFGPGTRLTVL.

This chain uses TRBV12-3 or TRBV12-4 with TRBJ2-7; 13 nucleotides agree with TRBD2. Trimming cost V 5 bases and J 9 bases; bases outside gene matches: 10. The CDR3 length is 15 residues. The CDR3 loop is CASSPLTSGGLGQYF. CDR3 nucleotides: TGTGCCAGCAGTCCGTTGACTAGCGGGGGGCTGGGGCAGTACTTC.

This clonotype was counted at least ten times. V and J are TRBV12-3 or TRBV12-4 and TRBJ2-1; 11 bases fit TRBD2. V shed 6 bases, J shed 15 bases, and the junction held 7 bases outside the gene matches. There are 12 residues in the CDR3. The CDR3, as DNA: TGTGCCAGCAGCTTTAGCGGGGGGGCCCGGTTCTTC. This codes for CASSFSGGARFF.

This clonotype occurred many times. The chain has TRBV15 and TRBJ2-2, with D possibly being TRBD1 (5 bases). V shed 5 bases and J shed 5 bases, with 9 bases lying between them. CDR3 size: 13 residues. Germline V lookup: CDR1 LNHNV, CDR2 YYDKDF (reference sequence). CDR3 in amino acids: CATSFRGTGELFF. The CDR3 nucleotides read TGTGCCACCAGCTTTAGGGGAACCGGGGAGCTGTTTTTT.

CDR3 DNA sequence: TGTGCCAGCACCCCGGGGTGGGCCAGTGGCTACACCTTC. This encodes CASTPGWASGYTF. V usage is TRBV6-5 and J usage is TRBJ1-2; D gene ambiguous. CDR1 and CDR2 (germline): MNHEY, SVGAGI. This CDR3 has 13 residues. V was shortened by 7 bases and J by 7 bases, with 16 bases between the two germline ends.

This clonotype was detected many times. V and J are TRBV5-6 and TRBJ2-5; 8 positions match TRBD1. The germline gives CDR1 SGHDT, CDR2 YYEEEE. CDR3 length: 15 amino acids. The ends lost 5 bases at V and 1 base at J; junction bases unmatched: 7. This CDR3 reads CASRAGTGFQETQYF. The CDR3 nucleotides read TGTGCCAGCAGGGCCGGGACAGGATTCCAAGAGACCCAGTACTTC.

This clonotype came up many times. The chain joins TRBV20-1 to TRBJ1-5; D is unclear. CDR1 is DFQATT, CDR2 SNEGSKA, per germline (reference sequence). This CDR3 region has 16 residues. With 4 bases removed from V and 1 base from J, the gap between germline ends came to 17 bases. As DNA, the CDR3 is TGCAGTGCTATCGACGGGCCCATAGCGAGCAATCAGCCCCAGCATTTT. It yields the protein CSAIDGPIASNQPQHF.

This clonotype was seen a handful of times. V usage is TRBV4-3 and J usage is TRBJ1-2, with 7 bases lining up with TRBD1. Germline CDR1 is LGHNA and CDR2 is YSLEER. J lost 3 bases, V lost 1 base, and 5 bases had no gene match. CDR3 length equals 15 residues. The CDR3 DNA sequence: TGCGCCAGCAGCCAAGTGAAGGGGGCGGACTATGGCTACACCTTC. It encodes CASSQVKGADYGYTF.

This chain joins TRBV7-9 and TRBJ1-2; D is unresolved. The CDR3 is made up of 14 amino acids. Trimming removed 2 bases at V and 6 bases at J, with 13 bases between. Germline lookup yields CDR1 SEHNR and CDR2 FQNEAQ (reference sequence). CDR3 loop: CASSLRHEGDGYTF. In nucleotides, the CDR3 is TGTGCCAGCAGCTTACGGCATGAGGGTGATGGCTACACCTTC.

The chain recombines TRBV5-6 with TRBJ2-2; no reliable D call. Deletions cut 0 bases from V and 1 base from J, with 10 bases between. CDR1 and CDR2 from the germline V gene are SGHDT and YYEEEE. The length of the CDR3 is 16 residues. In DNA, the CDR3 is TGTGCCAGCAGCTTGGTCCGGAGAGAGAACACCGGGGAGCTGTTTTTT. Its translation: CASSLVRRENTGELFF.

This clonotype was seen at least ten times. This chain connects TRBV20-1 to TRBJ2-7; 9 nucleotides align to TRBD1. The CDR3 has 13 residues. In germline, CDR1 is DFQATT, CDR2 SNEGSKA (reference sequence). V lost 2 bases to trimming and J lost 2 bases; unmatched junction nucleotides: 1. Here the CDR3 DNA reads TGCAGTGCTAGACGACAGGGGGCCTACGAGCAGTACGTC. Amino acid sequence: CSARRQGAYEQYV.

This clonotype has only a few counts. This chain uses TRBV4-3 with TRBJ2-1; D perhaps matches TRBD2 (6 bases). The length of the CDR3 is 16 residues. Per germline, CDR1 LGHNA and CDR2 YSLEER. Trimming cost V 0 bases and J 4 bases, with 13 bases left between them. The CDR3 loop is CASSQDTGGGYNEQFF. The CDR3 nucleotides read TGCGCCAGCAGCCAAGATACAGGTGGAGGGTACAATGAGCAGTTCTTC.

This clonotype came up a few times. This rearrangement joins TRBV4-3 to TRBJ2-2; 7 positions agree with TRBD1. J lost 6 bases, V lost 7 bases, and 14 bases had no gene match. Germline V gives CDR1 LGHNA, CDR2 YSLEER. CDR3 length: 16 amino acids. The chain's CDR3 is CASTWGSGGLAGELFF. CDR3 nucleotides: TGCGCCAGCACCTGGGGATCAGGGGGTTTGGCCGGGGAGCTGTTTTTT.

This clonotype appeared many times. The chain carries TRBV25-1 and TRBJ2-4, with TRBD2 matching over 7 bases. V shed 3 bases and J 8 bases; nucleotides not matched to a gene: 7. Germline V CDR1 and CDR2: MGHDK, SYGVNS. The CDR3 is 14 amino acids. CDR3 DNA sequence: TGTGCCAGCAGTGACAGTCTGGCGGGGGACATTCAGTACTTC. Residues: CASSDSLAGDIQYF.

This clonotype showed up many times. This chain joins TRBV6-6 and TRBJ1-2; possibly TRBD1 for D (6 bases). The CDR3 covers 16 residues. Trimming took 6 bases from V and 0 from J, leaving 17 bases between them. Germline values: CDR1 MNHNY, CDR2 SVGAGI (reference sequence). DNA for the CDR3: TGTGCCAGCAGCTCTACCTCCAGACAGGCTAACTATGGCTACACCTTC. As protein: CASSSTSRQANYGYTF.

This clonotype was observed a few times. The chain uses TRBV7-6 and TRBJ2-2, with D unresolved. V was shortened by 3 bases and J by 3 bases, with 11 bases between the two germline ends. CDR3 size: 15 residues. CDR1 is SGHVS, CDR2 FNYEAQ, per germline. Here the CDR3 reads CASSLRRRDTGELFF. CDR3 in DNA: TGTGCCAGCAGCTTGAGGAGACGTGACACCGGGGAGCTGTTTTTT. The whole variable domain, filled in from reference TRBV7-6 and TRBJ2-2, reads GAGVSQSPRYKVTKRGQDVALRCDPISGHVSLYWYRQALGQGPEFLTYFNYEAQQDKSGLPNDRFSAERPEGSISTLTIQRTEQRDSAMYRCASSLRRRDTGELFFGEGSRLTVL.

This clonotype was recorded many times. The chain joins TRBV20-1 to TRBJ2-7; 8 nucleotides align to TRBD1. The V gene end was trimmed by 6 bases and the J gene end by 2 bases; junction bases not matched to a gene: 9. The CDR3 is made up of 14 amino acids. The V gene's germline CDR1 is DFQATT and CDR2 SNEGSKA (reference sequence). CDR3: CSATDREIAYEQYF. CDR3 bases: TGCAGTGCAACGGACAGGGAGATCGCCTACGAGCAGTACTTC.

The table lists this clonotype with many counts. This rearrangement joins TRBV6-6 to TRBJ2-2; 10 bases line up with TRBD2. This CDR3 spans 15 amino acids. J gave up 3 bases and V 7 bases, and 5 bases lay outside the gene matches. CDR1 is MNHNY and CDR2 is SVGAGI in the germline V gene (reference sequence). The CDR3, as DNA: TGTGCCAGCACCGGAGCGGGGGGGCACACCGGGGAGCTGTTTTTT. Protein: CASTGAGGHTGELFF.

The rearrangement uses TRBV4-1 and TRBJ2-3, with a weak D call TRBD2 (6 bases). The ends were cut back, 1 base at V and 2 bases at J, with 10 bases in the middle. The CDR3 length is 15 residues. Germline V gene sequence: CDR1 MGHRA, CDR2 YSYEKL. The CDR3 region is CASSQAGVVTDTQYF. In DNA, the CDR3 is TGCGCCAGCAGCCAAGCGGGGGTAGTCACAGATACGCAGTATTTT.

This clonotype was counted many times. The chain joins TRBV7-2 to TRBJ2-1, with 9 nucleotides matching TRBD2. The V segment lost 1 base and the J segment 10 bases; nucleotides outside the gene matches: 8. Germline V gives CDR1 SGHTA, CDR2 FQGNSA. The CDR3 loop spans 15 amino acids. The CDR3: CASSLDAGGIGEQFF. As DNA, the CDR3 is TGTGCCAGCAGCTTAGACGCGGGGGGGATCGGAGAGCAGTTCTTC.

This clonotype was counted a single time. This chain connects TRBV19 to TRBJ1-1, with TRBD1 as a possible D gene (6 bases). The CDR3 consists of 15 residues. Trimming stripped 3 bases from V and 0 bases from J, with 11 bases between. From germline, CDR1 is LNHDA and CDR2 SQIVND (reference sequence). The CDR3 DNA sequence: TGTGCCAGTAGTATTCAGTGGACAGTGAACACTGAAGCTTTCTTT. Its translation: CASSIQWTVNTEAFF.

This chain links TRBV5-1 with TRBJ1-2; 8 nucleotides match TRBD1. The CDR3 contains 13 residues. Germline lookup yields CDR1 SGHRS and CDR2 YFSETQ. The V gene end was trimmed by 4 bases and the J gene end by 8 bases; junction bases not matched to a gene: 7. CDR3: CASSPDRARGYTF. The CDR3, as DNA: TGCGCCAGCAGCCCGGACAGGGCGAGAGGCTACACCTTC. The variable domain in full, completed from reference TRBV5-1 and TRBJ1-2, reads KAGVTQTPRYLIKTRGQQVTLSCSPISGHRSVSWYQQTPGQGLQFLFEYFSETQRNKGNFPGRFSGRQFSNSRSEMNVSTLELGDSALYLCASSPDRARGYTFGSGTRLTVV.

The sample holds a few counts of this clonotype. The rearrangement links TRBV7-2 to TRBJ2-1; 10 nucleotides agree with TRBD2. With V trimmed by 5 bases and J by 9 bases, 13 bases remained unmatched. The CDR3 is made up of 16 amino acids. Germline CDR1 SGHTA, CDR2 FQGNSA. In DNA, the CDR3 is TGTGCCAGCAGCCCCCGCCAAGCGGGGGGGCCAGCTGAGCAGTTCTTC. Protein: CASSPRQAGGPAEQFF.

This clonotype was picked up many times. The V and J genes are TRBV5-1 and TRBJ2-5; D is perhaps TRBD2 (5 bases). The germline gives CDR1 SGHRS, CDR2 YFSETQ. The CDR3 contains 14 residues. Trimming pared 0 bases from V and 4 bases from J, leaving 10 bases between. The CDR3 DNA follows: TGCGCCAGCAGCTTGGCCCCAGCGGTAGAGACCCAGTACTTC. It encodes CASSLAPAVETQYF.

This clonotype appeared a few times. CDR3 sequence (DNA): TGCGCCAGCAGCACGACGGAGTCCTATGGCTACACCTTC. This sequence encodes CASSTTESYGYTF. The chain joins TRBV5-1 to TRBJ1-2; D is unclear. V lost 4 bases, J lost 4 bases, and 11 bases lay in between. Per the germline V gene, CDR1 is SGHRS and CDR2 is YFSETQ. The length of the CDR3 is 13 residues.

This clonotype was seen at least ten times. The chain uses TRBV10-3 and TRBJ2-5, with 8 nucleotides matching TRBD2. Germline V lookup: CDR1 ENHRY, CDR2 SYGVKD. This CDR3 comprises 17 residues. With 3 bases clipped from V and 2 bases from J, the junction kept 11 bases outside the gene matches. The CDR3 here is CAISDPLGAGGQETQYF. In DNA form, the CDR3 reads TGTGCCATCAGTGACCCCCTCGGGGCGGGGGGACAAGAGACCCAGTACTTC.